A selection of T cell receptor beta chains follows, all from one sample in a study of CD8 T cells in Susac syndrome. TCRdb reprocessed the immunoSEQ multiplex PCR reads via MiXCR and lists one record per CDR3 protein. The data show about 160,000 distinct CDR3 sequences, just under 95% seen once. Input material: CD4+ T cells from PBMCs. Receptors were obtained from a human donor in good health. The CDR3 runs from the conserved cysteine through the conserved F or W. The order of the fields is J gene, V gene, D gene, clone size, CDR3 DNA, CDR3 protein. A D gene is named only where the DNA matches it firmly. A clone size is listed for some rows: how often the clone was seen (once, few, many), or a class if it is expanded.

>TRBJ1-2|TRBV7-3|-|once
TGTGCCAGCAGCTTAGACAGAGAACACTATGGCTACACCTTC
CASSLDREHYGYTF
>TRBJ1-3|TRBV29-1|TRBD1|-
TGCAGCGCCAAAGAAGGGACAGGCCGAAACACCATATATTTT
CSAKEGTGRNTIYF
>TRBJ2-3|TRBV7-9|TRBD2|once
TGTGCCAGCAGCCGGACTAGCGGGGGCCGCGATACGCAGTATTTT
CASSRTSGGRDTQYF
>TRBJ1-5|TRBV6-1|TRBD1|-
TGTGCCAGCAGTGAATCAACAGGGGGCAATCAGCCCCAGCATTTT
CASSESTGGNQPQHF
>TRBJ2-2|TRBV3-1|-|-
TGTGCCAGCAGCCAAGACTTGGGGATCGGGGAGCTGTTTTTT
CASSQDLGIGELFF
>TRBJ2-3|TRBV21-1|-|-
TGTGCCAGCAGCTCAACCCCTAGCGGGGGGTTGCTCACAGATACGCAGTATTTT
CASSSTPSGGLLTDTQYF
>TRBJ1-2|TRBV20-1|-|-
TGCAGTGCTAAGGAGGCGGCCGGAGGCTACACCTTC
CSAKEAAGGYTF
>TRBJ2-5|TRBV5-6|-|-
TGTGCCAGCAGCTCGACAGCAGGGATAGAGACCCAGTACTTC
CASSSTAGIETQYF
>TRBJ2-3|TRBV7-6|-|-
TGTGCCAGCAGCATCACATACACAGATACGCAGTATTTT
CASSITYTDTQYF
>TRBJ1-2|TRBV4-1|-|-
TGCGCCAGCAGCCAAGAAGCCTTGACAGGCTATGGCTACACCTTC
CASSQEALTGYGYTF
>TRBJ2-2|TRBV7-2|-|-
TGTGCCAGCAGCTTAGTTTCAGGGAACACCGGGGAGCTGTTTTTT
CASSLVSGNTGELFF
>TRBJ1-2|TRBV12-3/TRBV12-4|-|-
TGTGCCAGCAGCATCGGGACAAACTATGGCTACACCTTC
CASSIGTNYGYTF
>TRBJ2-3|TRBV6-6|-|-
TGTGCCGGCGCCTCACAACCGGAGGCAGATACGCAGTATTTT
CAGASQPEADTQYF
>TRBJ2-7|TRBV6-6|-|-
TGTGCCAGCAGTTCCCCCTTGGGGGGTTACGAGCAGTACTTC
CASSSPLGGYEQYF
>TRBJ2-7|TRBV19|-|-
TGTGCCAGTAGAAGACCGTCCGGCGAGCAGTACTTC
CASRRPSGEQYF
>TRBJ1-6|TRBV20-1|-|-
TGCAGTGCTAGAACCCAGGTCTATAATTCACCCCTCCACTTT
CSARTQVYNSPLHF
>TRBJ1-1|TRBV18|TRBD1|-
TGTGCCAGCTCACCACCGAAGCTGGACAGGGGGCTTGGGACTGAAGCTTTCTTT
CASSPPKLDRGLGTEAFF
>TRBJ2-1|TRBV9|TRBD2|-
TGTGCCAGCAGCCCCCCGGGACTAAACAATGAGCAGTTCTTC
CASSPPGLNNEQFF
>TRBJ1-1|TRBV20-1|-|-
TGCAGTGCTAGACAGGGCGGGAGGGGGACTGAAGCTTTCTTT
CSARQGGRGTEAFF
>TRBJ2-1|TRBV3-1|TRBD2|few
TGTGCCAGCAGTTTAGCGGGGGACAATGAGCAGTTCTTC
CASSLAGDNEQFF
>TRBJ1-1|TRBV20-1|-|once
TGCAGTGCTAGTAATCTCCTGCGGAACACTGAAGCTTTCTTT
CSASNLLRNTEAFF
>TRBJ1-2|TRBV2|TRBD1|once
TGTGCCAGCGGACAGGATGGCTACACCTTC
CASGQDGYTF
>TRBJ2-3|TRBV7-9|TRBD1|-
TGTGCCAGCAGCAATACCAACAGGGGTACAGATACGCAGTATTTT
CASSNTNRGTDTQYF
>TRBJ1-1|TRBV7-9|TRBD1|-
TGTGCCAGCAGCTTAACTCCTGGGACAGGGCCGAACACTGAAGCTTTCTTT
CASSLTPGTGPNTEAFF
>TRBJ2-1|TRBV18|-|-
TGTGCCAACGCGTACCAATATGGGGGTGAGCAGTTCTTC
CANAYQYGGEQFF
>TRBJ2-3|TRBV7-3|-|-
TGTGCCAGCAGCCCTGGACCCACAGATACGCAGTATTTT
CASSPGPTDTQYF
>TRBJ2-5|TRBV29-1|-|-
TGCAGCGTTGTTGGGGGTTGGGACCAAGAGACCCAGTACTTC
CSVVGGWDQETQYF
>TRBJ1-4|TRBV2|-|-
TGTGCCAGCAGTGTGAAGGCTAATGAAAAACTGTTTTTT
CASSVKANEKLFF
>TRBJ2-4|TRBV29-1|-|-
TGCAGCGTTGAAGAGGGGGCAAGGACCAAAAACATTCAGTACTTC
CSVEEGARTKNIQYF
>TRBJ2-1|TRBV3-1|-|-
TGTGCCAGCAGCCAAGCGTTGTCCGCTTACAATGAGCAGTTCTTC
CASSQALSAYNEQFF
>TRBJ2-5|TRBV7-9|-|-
TGTGCCAGCAGCTCTGAGCAAGGTCCCCAAGAGACCCAGTACTTC
CASSSEQGPQETQYF
>TRBJ1-2|TRBV7-3|TRBD1|-
TGTGCCAGCAGCTTATCGGGGACAGACTATGGCTACACCTTC
CASSLSGTDYGYTF
>TRBJ2-3|TRBV5-1|-|-
TGCGCCAGCTCCGGGACTGTGTCGGATACGCAGTATTTT
CASSGTVSDTQYF
>TRBJ2-7|TRBV5-6|-|-
TGTGCCAGCAGCGAGGGACAAATTTCCTACGAGCAGTACTTC
CASSEGQISYEQYF
>TRBJ1-6|TRBV12-5|-|-
TGTGCTAGTGGTTCTGAGCAGAATTCACCCCTCCACTTT
CASGSEQNSPLHF
>TRBJ1-2|TRBV3-1|-|-
TGTGCCAGCAGCCAAACGAGGGGGGGGGCGATCACCTTC
CASSQTRGGAITF
>TRBJ2-4|TRBV6-1|-|-
TGTGCCAGCAGAAGGAGGGGGGCAATCTTAGCCAAAAACATTCAGTACTTC
CASRRRGAILAKNIQYF
>TRBJ1-5|TRBV29-1|-|-
TGCAGCGTGGGGGACGGAGGGCCCCAGCATTTT
CSVGDGGPQHF
>TRBJ1-2|TRBV9|-|-
TGTGCCAGCAGCCTCTTCCCGGGGGGCTATGGCTACACCTTC
CASSLFPGGYGYTF
>TRBJ1-2|TRBV5-1|TRBD1|-
TGCGCCAGCAGCTTGGTCCGGACAGGGAGGAAAGATGGCTACACCTTC
CASSLVRTGRKDGYTF
>TRBJ2-1|TRBV7-8|TRBD2|-
TGTGCCAGCAGCCCAGGACTAGCGGGGGGTGGGGATGAGCAGTTCTTC
CASSPGLAGGGDEQFF